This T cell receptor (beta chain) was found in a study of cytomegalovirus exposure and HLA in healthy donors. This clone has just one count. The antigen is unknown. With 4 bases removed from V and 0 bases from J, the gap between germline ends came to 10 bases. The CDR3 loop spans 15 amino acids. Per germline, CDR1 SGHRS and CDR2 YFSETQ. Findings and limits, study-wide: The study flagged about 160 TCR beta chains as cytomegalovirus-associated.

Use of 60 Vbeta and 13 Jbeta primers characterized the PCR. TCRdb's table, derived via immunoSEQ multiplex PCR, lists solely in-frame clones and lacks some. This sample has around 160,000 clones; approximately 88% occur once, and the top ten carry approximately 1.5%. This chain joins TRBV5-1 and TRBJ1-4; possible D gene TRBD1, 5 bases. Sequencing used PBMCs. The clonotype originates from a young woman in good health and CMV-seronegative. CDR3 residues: CASSPMTATNEKLFF. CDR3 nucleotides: TGCGCCAGCAGCCCGATGACAGCAACTAATGAAAAACTGTTTTTT.